These T cell receptor beta chains were read from a single sample in a study of CD8 T cells in Susac syndrome. In TCRdb, the immunoSEQ multiplex PCR reads were re-called with MiXCR into one record per CDR3 protein. The sample has about 160,000 distinct CDR3 sequences, just over 90% seen once. What was sequenced was CD4+ T cells from PBMCs. The receptor source for this set is a human donor in good health. Both conserved end residues are part of each CDR3. D genes are given only for firm matches. The listing skips clone size in some rows; elsewhere it reads once, few, many or a size class.

V gene: TRBV11-1; J gene: TRBJ2-1; D gene: TRBD1; clone size: NA; CDR3 DNA: TGTGCCAGCAGCCCGTCCCGGACAGGTGTCGTGGGGACAGGGGGCAACTCCTACAATGAGCAGTTCTTC; CDR3 protein: CASSPSRTGVVGTGGNSYNEQFF
V gene: TRBV12-3/TRBV12-4; J gene: TRBJ1-5; D gene: NA; clone size: NA; CDR3 DNA: TGTGCCAGCACCCTCGGACCGTCCGGGCGTCAGCCCCAGCATTTT; CDR3 protein: CASTLGPSGRQPQHF
V gene: TRBV7-3; J gene: TRBJ2-1; D gene: TRBD2; clone size: NA; CDR3 DNA: TGTGCCAGCAGCTCAAGGGCGGGGGGATTCAATGAGCAGTTCTTC; CDR3 protein: CASSSRAGGFNEQFF
V gene: TRBV29-1; J gene: TRBJ2-7; D gene: NA; clone size: few; CDR3 DNA: TGCAGCGGGGCGGACAGTTTCTCCTACGAGCAGTACTTC; CDR3 protein: CSGADSFSYEQYF
V gene: TRBV18; J gene: TRBJ1-1; D gene: NA; clone size: NA; CDR3 DNA: TGTGCCAGCTCTCCACGGGCGGGGGAAGCTTTCTTT; CDR3 protein: CASSPRAGEAFF
V gene: TRBV20-1; J gene: TRBJ1-6; D gene: NA; clone size: NA; CDR3 DNA: TGCAGTGCTACAGGGGCGTCCTATAATTCACCCCTCCACTTT; CDR3 protein: CSATGASYNSPLHF
V gene: TRBV29-1; J gene: TRBJ1-2; D gene: TRBD1; clone size: once; CDR3 DNA: TGCAGCGTTACCGCCGGGACAGGGTACGGCTACACCTTC; CDR3 protein: CSVTAGTGYGYTF
V gene: TRBV18; J gene: TRBJ2-1; D gene: NA; clone size: NA; CDR3 DNA: TGTGCCAGCTCACCTTTCCAGACAGTTTACAAGAACAATGAGCAGTTCTTC; CDR3 protein: CASSPFQTVYKNNEQFF
V gene: TRBV13; J gene: TRBJ2-5; D gene: NA; clone size: NA; CDR3 DNA: TGTGCCAGCCACGTCCAGGGAAGGGAGACCCAGTACTTC; CDR3 protein: CASHVQGRETQYF
V gene: TRBV6-1; J gene: TRBJ1-2; D gene: NA; clone size: NA; CDR3 DNA: TGTGCCAGCAGTGGAACAGGGAACTATGGCTACACCTTC; CDR3 protein: CASSGTGNYGYTF
V gene: TRBV3-1; J gene: TRBJ2-5; D gene: NA; clone size: NA; CDR3 DNA: TGTGCCAGCAGCCAAAACCCGCTAGGAGAGACCCAGTACTTC; CDR3 protein: CASSQNPLGETQYF
V gene: TRBV5-1; J gene: TRBJ1-2; D gene: NA; clone size: NA; CDR3 DNA: TGCGCCAGCGGGCCAGATCGGGGCTACACCTTC; CDR3 protein: CASGPDRGYTF
V gene: TRBV2; J gene: TRBJ2-5; D gene: NA; clone size: NA; CDR3 DNA: TGTGCCAGCAGTGAAGTGGTCCGGGCCGAGACCCAGTACTTC; CDR3 protein: CASSEVVRAETQYF
V gene: TRBV29-1; J gene: TRBJ2-4; D gene: TRBD1; clone size: NA; CDR3 DNA: TGCAGCGTTGAGCGTCAGGGGGAAAACATTCAGTACTTC; CDR3 protein: CSVERQGENIQYF
V gene: TRBV25-1; J gene: TRBJ2-4; D gene: NA; clone size: NA; CDR3 DNA: TGTGCCAGCAGGGAAGGGTTAAAGAACATTCAGTACTTC; CDR3 protein: CASREGLKNIQYF
V gene: TRBV12-3/TRBV12-4; J gene: TRBJ1-2; D gene: NA; clone size: NA; CDR3 DNA: TGTGCCAGCAGTTTCGTACAGGCGTTTGGAGGGGGCTACACCTTC; CDR3 protein: CASSFVQAFGGGYTF
V gene: TRBV20-1; J gene: TRBJ1-3; D gene: TRBD1; clone size: NA; CDR3 DNA: TGCAGTGCTAGTCTCAGGGGGCAGTCTGGAAACACCATATATTTT; CDR3 protein: CSASLRGQSGNTIYF
V gene: TRBV7-2; J gene: TRBJ2-7; D gene: NA; clone size: NA; CDR3 DNA: TGTGCCAGCAGCTTAGCTGCGAGGTCCTACGAGCAGTACTTC; CDR3 protein: CASSLAARSYEQYF
V gene: TRBV5-1; J gene: TRBJ1-1; D gene: NA; clone size: NA; CDR3 DNA: TGCGCCAGCAGCTTGGCCATTGGGGCAAACACTGAAGCTTTCTTT; CDR3 protein: CASSLAIGANTEAFF
V gene: TRBV9; J gene: TRBJ1-6; D gene: NA; clone size: NA; CDR3 DNA: TGTGCCAGCAGCGTAGGGGCAGAAAATAATTCACCCCTCCACTTT; CDR3 protein: CASSVGAENNSPLHF
V gene: TRBV5-1; J gene: TRBJ2-5; D gene: NA; clone size: NA; CDR3 DNA: TGCGCCAGCAGTGGGAACCAAGAGACCCAGTACTTC; CDR3 protein: CASSGNQETQYF
V gene: TRBV20-1; J gene: TRBJ2-5; D gene: TRBD2; clone size: NA; CDR3 DNA: TGCAGTGCCTTAGAGGGACTAGCGCAAGAGACCCAGTACTTC; CDR3 protein: CSALEGLAQETQYF
V gene: TRBV5-6; J gene: TRBJ2-7; D gene: NA; clone size: NA; CDR3 DNA: TGTGCCAGCAGCTTGGGAGGGGCCAGCTCCTACGAGCAGTACTTC; CDR3 protein: CASSLGGASSYEQYF
V gene: TRBV12-3/TRBV12-4; J gene: TRBJ2-3; D gene: NA; clone size: NA; CDR3 DNA: TGTGCCAGCAGCAGCGGGTCTCAAGGGGCAGATACGCAGTATTTT; CDR3 protein: CASSSGSQGADTQYF
V gene: TRBV5-6; J gene: TRBJ2-3; D gene: NA; clone size: NA; CDR3 DNA: TGTGCCAGCAGCTTGGCCGGGGGACAAACGCAGTATTTT; CDR3 protein: CASSLAGGQTQYF
V gene: TRBV4-1; J gene: TRBJ1-5; D gene: TRBD1; clone size: NA; CDR3 DNA: TGCGCCAGCAGCGCCCGGACAGGGGATAATCAGCCCCAGCATTTT; CDR3 protein: CASSARTGDNQPQHF
V gene: TRBV30; J gene: TRBJ2-1; D gene: TRBD1; clone size: NA; CDR3 DNA: TGTGCCTGGAACTCGGCAGGGGGCCGATCGAAGTTCTTC; CDR3 protein: CAWNSAGGRSKFF
V gene: TRBV9; J gene: TRBJ2-1; D gene: TRBD2; clone size: once; CDR3 DNA: TGTGCCAGCAGCGTAGAACGGGGGGGGTTCGGGAATGAGCAGTTCTTC; CDR3 protein: CASSVERGGFGNEQFF
V gene: TRBV29-1; J gene: TRBJ2-5; D gene: NA; clone size: NA; CDR3 DNA: TGCAGCGTTGAACCCGGGAACCAAGAGACCCAGTACTTC; CDR3 protein: CSVEPGNQETQYF
V gene: TRBV9; J gene: TRBJ2-3; D gene: NA; clone size: NA; CDR3 DNA: TGTGCCAGCAGCGTTGGTGGCAGGGGACGCACAGATACGCAGTATTTT; CDR3 protein: CASSVGGRGRTDTQYF
V gene: TRBV20-1; J gene: TRBJ2-7; D gene: NA; clone size: NA; CDR3 DNA: TGCAGTGCTAGAGATACCTACGAGCAGTACTTC; CDR3 protein: CSARDTYEQYF
V gene: TRBV20-1; J gene: TRBJ2-7; D gene: NA; clone size: NA; CDR3 DNA: TGCAGTGCTAGAGACCCGACAGGAACCTACGAGCAGTACTTC; CDR3 protein: CSARDPTGTYEQYF
V gene: TRBV2; J gene: TRBJ2-3; D gene: NA; clone size: NA; CDR3 DNA: TGTGCCAGCAACCATCGTCAGGCCACAGATACGCAGTATTTT; CDR3 protein: CASNHRQATDTQYF
V gene: TRBV21-1; J gene: TRBJ1-5; D gene: NA; clone size: NA; CDR3 DNA: TGTGCCAGCAGCACACCGGACAGATATCAGCCCCAGCATTTT; CDR3 protein: CASSTPDRYQPQHF
V gene: TRBV30; J gene: TRBJ1-1; D gene: NA; clone size: NA; CDR3 DNA: TGTGCCTGGAGTGTTTCGAGGAATGAAGCTTTCTTT; CDR3 protein: CAWSVSRNEAFF
V gene: TRBV6-1; J gene: TRBJ1-5; D gene: NA; clone size: NA; CDR3 DNA: TGTGCCAGCGGGACATCGGGTCAGCCCCAGCATTTT; CDR3 protein: CASGTSGQPQHF
V gene: TRBV7-2; J gene: TRBJ2-1; D gene: TRBD2; clone size: once; CDR3 DNA: TGTGCCAGCAGCAATAGCGGGAGCGCCTACAATGAGCAGTTCTTC; CDR3 protein: CASSNSGSAYNEQFF
V gene: TRBV7-9; J gene: TRBJ2-7; D gene: TRBD1; clone size: NA; CDR3 DNA: TGTGCCAGCAGCTTACTGGGACAGGGTTCAGAGCAGTACTTC; CDR3 protein: CASSLLGQGSEQYF
V gene: TRBV3-1; J gene: TRBJ1-2; D gene: NA; clone size: NA; CDR3 DNA: TGTGCCAGCAGCCAAGATGAACGAAACTATGGCTACACCTTC; CDR3 protein: CASSQDERNYGYTF
V gene: TRBV10-3; J gene: TRBJ2-2; D gene: NA; clone size: NA; CDR3 DNA: TGTGCCATCAGCTCGACGGAACCGAACACCGGGGAGCTGTTTTTT; CDR3 protein: CAISSTEPNTGELFF
V gene: TRBV7-9; J gene: TRBJ1-2; D gene: TRBD1; clone size: NA; CDR3 DNA: TGTGCCAGCAGCTGGCTGGGACAGGGTCGATCCTATGGCTACACCTTC; CDR3 protein: CASSWLGQGRSYGYTF
V gene: TRBV5-1; J gene: TRBJ2-3; D gene: NA; clone size: NA; CDR3 DNA: TGCGCCAGCAGCTTACTCAGGGACCGGAGGACAGATACGCAGTATTTT; CDR3 protein: CASSLLRDRRTDTQYF
V gene: TRBV5-1; J gene: TRBJ2-3; D gene: NA; clone size: NA; CDR3 DNA: TGCGCCAGCAGCCCGGGGGAGGGCACAGATACGCAGTATTTT; CDR3 protein: CASSPGEGTDTQYF
V gene: TRBV7-3; J gene: TRBJ2-3; D gene: TRBD2; clone size: NA; CDR3 DNA: TGTGCCAGCAGCTGGGTAGGCGGGGGGGCGAATACGCAGTATTTT; CDR3 protein: CASSWVGGGANTQYF
V gene: TRBV29-1; J gene: TRBJ2-3; D gene: TRBD1; clone size: once; CDR3 DNA: TGCAGCGTCGAGGACCTTACAGGGGGCACAGATACGCAGTATTTT; CDR3 protein: CSVEDLTGGTDTQYF
V gene: TRBV3-1; J gene: TRBJ2-5; D gene: NA; clone size: NA; CDR3 DNA: TGTGCCAGCAGCCCCCGACCGCGACAAGAGACCCAGTACTTC; CDR3 protein: CASSPRPRQETQYF
V gene: TRBV2; J gene: TRBJ2-3; D gene: NA; clone size: NA; CDR3 DNA: TGTGCCAGCAGTGTAGGAGGTTTCGGCACAGATACGCAGTATTTT; CDR3 protein: CASSVGGFGTDTQYF
V gene: TRBV7-9; J gene: TRBJ2-4; D gene: NA; clone size: NA; CDR3 DNA: TGTGCCAGCAGCCCCCGCGGCGGCATTCAGTACTTC; CDR3 protein: CASSPRGGIQYF
V gene: TRBV10-2; J gene: TRBJ2-6; D gene: TRBD2; clone size: NA; CDR3 DNA: TGCGCCAGCAGTGATAACGGGGGGATCACTGGGGCCAACGTCCTGACTTTC; CDR3 protein: CASSDNGGITGANVLTF
V gene: TRBV5-4; J gene: TRBJ2-5; D gene: NA; clone size: NA; CDR3 DNA: TGTGCCAGCAGCCCCGGTGGGACCGAAGAGACCCAGTACTTC; CDR3 protein: CASSPGGTEETQYF
V gene: TRBV7-8; J gene: TRBJ2-7; D gene: TRBD2; clone size: NA; CDR3 DNA: TGTGCCAGCAGCACACGATCTAGCGGGGGGGTGCAGTACTTC; CDR3 protein: CASSTRSSGGVQYF
V gene: TRBV27; J gene: TRBJ1-5; D gene: NA; clone size: NA; CDR3 DNA: TGTGCCAGCAGTTTCGTGAGGGACGGACAGCCCCAGCATTTT; CDR3 protein: CASSFVRDGQPQHF
V gene: TRBV18; J gene: TRBJ1-2; D gene: TRBD1; clone size: NA; CDR3 DNA: TGTGCCAGCTCCCAGACAGGGGGCTATGGCTACACCTTC; CDR3 protein: CASSQTGGYGYTF
V gene: TRBV29-1; J gene: TRBJ1-1; D gene: TRBD1; clone size: NA; CDR3 DNA: TGCAGCGTTGAGGAGAGGGGGCGACGAGGCCTTCTAATGAACACTGAAGCTTTCTTT; CDR3 protein: CSVEERGRRGLLMNTEAFF